One T cell receptor beta chain is described in this entry. Its antigen is unidentified. The CDR3 runs to 14 residues. Germline CDR1 is SNHLY and CDR2 is FYNNEI. V lost 4 bases, J lost 6 bases, and 13 bases lay in between. TCRdb's copy holds only in-frame clones and misses some; the assay was immunoSEQ multiplex PCR. The table lists roughly 1,600,000 clones, roughly 98.5% of them singletons. This entry belongs to a study of shared clonotypes between healthy human individuals. Regarding the study as a whole: What naive subsets generally showed was a larger estimated richness than memory subsets showed. Non-shared clonotypes had lower generation probabilities than those shared by all four donors.

This chain links TRBV2 with TRBJ2-1; D is unresolved. Sequencing input: naive CD4+ T cells sorted from blood. Subset defined: CD45RA+ positively selected. The TCR comes from a young man in good health. The CDR3 bases are TGTGCCAGCAGTGGTGAACCCTGGGTCAATGAGCAGTTCTTC. Translation: CASSGEPWVNEQFF.